These 27 T cell receptor beta chains originate from one sample sequenced in a study of molecular identifiers for immune sequencing clone quantification. MiXCR was run by TCRdb on the PCR reads, yielding one entry per CDR3 protein. The sample lists under 650,000 distinct CDR3 sequences; approximately 20% were seen once. The specimen was naive CD8+ T cells from blood, with Jurkat cell RNA spiked in. Documented subset: FACS-sorted CD8+CD4-CCR7+CD45RA+ naive T cells. Receptors originate from a human donor in good health. Some libraries in this study had Jurkat cell RNA spiked in.

Turning to this clonotype: Without the conserved terminal phenylalanine or tryptophan, this CDR3 likely stems from a read error. The chain carries TRBV4-1 and TRBJ1-1; TRBD1 aligns across 7 bases. J lost 0 bases, V lost 5 bases, and 3 bases had no gene match. The CDR3 extends over 14 amino acids. Germline CDR1 MGHRA, CDR2 YSYEKL. CDR3 amino acids: CASSAGQMNTEAFL. The CDR3 DNA is TGCGCCAGCAGCGCGGGACAGATGAACACTGAAGCTTTCCTT.

J is TRBJ2-2 and V is TRBV19; 7 nucleotides match TRBD1. The J segment lost 9 bases and the V segment lost 6 bases, leaving 10 bases of the junction unmatched. The germline V gene encodes CDR1 LNHDA and CDR2 SQIVND (reference sequence). This CDR3 has 14 residues. The DNA for the CDR3 is TGTGCCAGTAGCCTTGGGACAGTTTCCCGGGAGCTGTTTTTT. Translated, it gives CASSLGTVSRELFF.

Many counts were recorded for this clonotype. This chain links TRBV5-1 with TRBJ2-5; 7 bases are a match to TRBD1. Trimming cost V 0 bases and J 3 bases; bases outside gene matches: 2. Germline CDR1 SGHRS, CDR2 YFSETQ. The CDR3 length is 14 residues. CDR3 region: CASSLDGTEETQYF. In DNA, the CDR3 is TGCGCCAGCAGCTTGGACGGGACAGAAGAGACCCAGTACTTC.

The sample holds many counts of this clonotype. The chain has TRBV13 and TRBJ2-1; D unclear. Per the germline V gene, CDR1 is PRHDT and CDR2 is FYEKMQ (reference sequence). V lost 0 bases to trimming and J lost 0 bases, with 9 bases between them. The CDR3 spans 16 residues. CDR3 sequence: CASSLGLSISYNEQFF. In nucleotides, the CDR3 is TGTGCCAGCAGCTTAGGCCTTTCTATCTCCTACAATGAGCAGTTCTTC.

This clonotype was seen a few times. The chain combines TRBV9 with TRBJ2-2; D is undetermined. The CDR3 is made up of 14 amino acids. Germline assignment: CDR1 SGDLS and CDR2 YYNGEE. With 2 bases removed from V and 7 bases from J, the gap between germline ends came to 12 bases. CDR3 sequence: CASSVWAVGGELFF. In DNA form, the CDR3 reads TGTGCCAGCAGCGTTTGGGCGGTGGGCGGGGAGCTGTTTTTT.

Notes on this clonotype: A read error may be the cause here, since a much bigger clone is one base away. The chain recombines TRBV5-1 with TRBJ2-7; 11 bases fit TRBD1. This CDR3 has 16 residues. Germline V gives CDR1 SGHRS, CDR2 YFSETQ. In nucleotides, the CDR3 is TGCTCCAGCAGCTTGGCGGGACAGGGGGGCGCCTACGAGCAGTACTTC. It codes for CSSSLAGQGGAYEQYF.

A remark on this clonotype: A read error is possible here, since a much larger clone lies one base away. The chain is built from TRBV5-1 and TRBJ2-3, with 14 positions matching TRBD2. V lost 4 bases and J lost 2; bases outside the gene matches: 6. CDR3 length equals 17 residues. CDR1 and CDR2 from the germline V gene are SGHRS and YFSETQ. CDR3 bases: TGCGCCAGCAGCCAGACTAGCGGGGGGGGCTACACAGATACGCAGTATTTT. This gives the protein CASSQTSGGGYTDTQYF.

This clonotype showed up many times. The rearrangement uses TRBV30 and TRBJ1-1; D gene unclear. The CDR3 is 12 residues long. Germline CDR1 reads GTSNPN; CDR2 reads SVGIG (reference sequence). V was trimmed by 1 base and J by 13 bases, leaving 16 bases between them. As DNA, the CDR3 is TGTGCCTGGAGTGGAGAGACGACGTTTGATTTCTTT. This translates into CAWSGETTFDFF.

The V and J genes are TRBV13 and TRBJ2-1, with 11 bases identical to TRBD2. The germline gives CDR1 PRHDT, CDR2 FYEKMQ (reference sequence). The length of the CDR3 is 19 residues. With V trimmed by 4 bases and J by 7 bases, 18 bases remained unmatched. The CDR3: CASSSRQILAGVLFNEQFF. The CDR3 nucleotides read TGTGCCAGCAGCTCGCGCCAAATACTAGCGGGAGTTTTGTTTAATGAGCAGTTCTTC.

This clonotype showed up many times. This chain joins TRBV20-1 and TRBJ2-7, with D perhaps matching TRBD2 (6 bases). Germline CDR1 DFQATT, CDR2 SNEGSKA (reference sequence). The CDR3 sequence is 15 residues long. The V end was cut by 0 bases, the J end by 0 bases, with 12 bases between. The CDR3: CSARDLAESSYEQYF. The CDR3 DNA sequence: TGCAGTGCTAGAGATTTAGCGGAGAGCTCCTACGAGCAGTACTTC.

In this sample, this clonotype turned up many times. The chain is built from TRBV2 and TRBJ2-7; maybe TRBD2 (5 bases). The germline V gene encodes CDR1 SNHLY and CDR2 FYNNEI. With 2 bases removed from V and 2 bases from J, the gap between germline ends came to 16 bases. This CDR3 is built from 16 residues. CDR3 bases: TGTGCCAGCAGTGAATTCAGGCCTCCGGGGACCTACGAGCAGTACTTC. Its protein is CASSEFRPPGTYEQYF.

This clonotype has at least ten counts. The gene calls are TRBV20-1 and TRBJ1-1; D unclear. The germline V gene encodes CDR1 DFQATT and CDR2 SNEGSKA (reference sequence). This CDR3 contains 15 residues. The germline V and J ends were trimmed by 0 bases and 4 bases, with 15 bases remaining between them. In DNA, the CDR3 is TGCAGTGCTAGAGATCCGCAAGAGGGAGGCACTGAAGCTTTCTTT. Its protein is CSARDPQEGGTEAFF.

Points on this clonotype: A much larger clone differs by one base, so this may be a read error. The chain is built from TRBV2 and TRBJ1-5; 9 nucleotides align to TRBD1. J was trimmed by 7 bases and V by 6 bases; bases with no gene match: 4. CDR1 is SNHLY and CDR2 is FYNNEI in the germline V gene. The CDR3 has 13 residues. The CDR3 protein is CASSRDRGQPQHF. Written as DNA, the CDR3 is TGTGCCAGCAGCAGAGACAGGGGGCAGCCCCAGCATTTT.

This clonotype showed up many times. The chain carries TRBV19 and TRBJ1-4; D is unresolved. The V and J ends lost 8 bases and 5 bases respectively, with 9 bases between them. Germline values: CDR1 LNHDA, CDR2 SQIVND (reference sequence). CDR3 length: 12 amino acids. The CDR3 here is CASSDVNEKLFF. The CDR3 region has the DNA TGTGCCAGTTCCGACGTCAATGAAAAACTGTTTTTT. The complete variable domain, with remaining parts taken from reference TRBV19 and TRBJ1-4, reads DGGITQSPKYLFRKEGQNVTLSCEQNLNHDAMYWYRQDPGQGLRLIYYSQIVNDFQKGDIAEGYSVSREKKESFPLTVTSAQKNPTAFYLCASSDVNEKLFFGSGTQLSVL.

This chain joins TRBV27 and TRBJ2-7; D possibly corresponds to TRBD2 (7 bases). V shed 6 bases and J shed 4 bases, with 19 bases lying between them. CDR3 length: 15 residues. The germline V gene has CDR1 MNHEY and CDR2 SMNVEV (reference sequence). The CDR3 nucleotides are TGTGCCAGCAGAGCCAGTGGGGGGGCTATTTACGAGCAGTACTTC. Translated, it gives CASRASGGAIYEQYF.

Worth noting for this clonotype: This may come from a read error, since a much larger clone is one base off. The gene calls are TRBV6-1 and TRBJ1-3, with a tentative D call TRBD1 (5 bases). The CDR3 runs to 16 residues. V was clipped by 9 bases and J by 0 bases, with 18 bases between them. Germline loops: CDR1 MNHNS, CDR2 SASEGT. In DNA, the CDR3 is TGTGCCAGTCGAACCCGGGGGGACCTCTCTGGAAACACCATATATTTT. Translation: CASRTRGDLSGNTIYF.

This clonotype has a single count. This chain links TRBV30 with TRBJ2-3; D not certain. Looked up from germline, CDR1 is GTSNPN and CDR2 is SVGIG (reference sequence). CDR3 length: 11 residues. The V and J ends lost 2 bases and 6 bases respectively, with 6 bases between them. The CDR3 loop reads CAWSMVDTQYF. CDR3 DNA: TGTGCCTGGAGTATGGTTGATACGCAGTATTTT. Drawing the rest from reference TRBV30 and TRBJ2-3, the complete variable domain is SQTIHQWPATLVQPVGSPLSLECTVEGTSNPNLYWYRQAAGRGLQLLFYSVGIGQISSEVPQNLSASRPQDRQFILSSKKLLLSDSGFYLCAWSMVDTQYFGPGTRLTVL.

V gene TRBV5-4 combines with J gene TRBJ2-5; 9 bases match TRBD2. The trim removed 0 bases at V and 2 bases at J, leaving 2 bases unmatched. CDR1 and CDR2 from the germline V gene are SGHNT and YYREEE (reference sequence). The CDR3 is 15 amino acids. The CDR3 sequence is CASSLGLAEQETQYF. The DNA of the CDR3 is TGTGCCAGCAGCTTGGGACTAGCGGAACAAGAGACCCAGTACTTC.

Regarding this clonotype: Being one base from a much bigger clone, this may be a read error. CDR3 residues: CAWGGGRLETQYF. The CDR3 DNA sequence: TGTGCCTGGGGCGGGGGAAGGTTGGAGACCCAGTACTTC. The chain carries TRBV30 and TRBJ2-5, with 7 bases lining up with TRBD2. V lost 5 bases to trimming and J lost 5 bases; unmatched junction nucleotides: 8. The CDR3 has 13 amino acids. Germline CDR1 reads GTSNPN; CDR2 reads SVGIG (reference sequence).

Notes on this clonotype: A read error may explain this, as a much larger clone is one base away. The chain has TRBV5-1 and TRBJ2-3, with D perhaps TRBD1 or TRBD2 (6 bases each). The CDR3 is 17 amino acids. CDR1 SGHRS and CDR2 YFSETQ come from the germline V gene. Trimming stripped 1 base from V and 2 bases from J, with 17 bases between. The CDR3 region is CASSLSSGDFNTDTQYF. Written as DNA, the CDR3 is TGCGCCAGCAGCTTGTCCTCAGGGGACTTTAACACAGATACGCAGTATTTT. Full variable domain (outside the CDR3, taken from reference TRBV5-1 and TRBJ2-3): KAGVTQTPRYLIKTRGQQVTLSCSPISGHRSVSWYQQTPGQGLQFLFEYFSETQRNKGNFPGRFSGRQFSNSRSEMNVSTLELGDSALYLCASSLSSGDFNTDTQYFGPGTRLTVL.

This clonotype occurred many times. This chain uses TRBV20-1 with TRBJ2-2; 8 bases agree with TRBD2. Germline CDR1 and CDR2: DFQATT and SNEGSKA (reference sequence). V lost 0 bases and J lost 6; bases outside the gene matches: 6. The CDR3 has 15 residues. The DNA of the CDR3 is TGCAGTGCTAGAGACCGGGGGGGATTGGCCGGGGAGCTGTTTTTT. It specifies CSARDRGGLAGELFF.

This clonotype was seen a few times. The junction differs from germline at one of its ends, possibly a read error. The V gene is TRBV30, the J gene TRBJ2-7; D is ambiguous. There are 13 residues in the CDR3. Germline CDR1 and CDR2: GTSNPN and SVGIG (reference sequence). CDR3: CARSLGWTYEQYF. The CDR3 DNA is TGTGCCCGGAGTCTGGGCTGGACCTACGAGCAGTACTTC.

For this clonotype: One base away lies a much larger clone, so this may be a sequencing read error. The genes are TRBV27 and TRBJ2-3, with TRBD2 matching 13 bases. CDR1 and CDR2 (germline): MNHEY, SMNVEV (reference sequence). The CDR3 length is 16 residues. The CDR3 sequence: CAGSKLAGGPPDTQYF. CDR3 coding DNA: TGTGCCGGCAGTAAACTAGCGGGAGGGCCTCCAGATACGCAGTATTTT.

This clonotype was seen repeatedly, ten times or more. The CDR3 bases are TGTGCCAGCAGCCAAGGGGGGATAGGGGGTGAGCAGTACTTC. Amino acid sequence: CASSQGGIGGEQYF. V and J are TRBV4-2 and TRBJ2-7; a weak D match, TRBD1 (6 bases). Trimming cost V 1 base and J 7 bases, with 14 bases left between them. From germline, CDR1 is LGHNA and CDR2 YNFKEQ. The length of the CDR3 is 14 residues.

Notes on this clonotype: The junction and the germline gene differ at one end; a read error may be behind it. The chain has TRBV24-1 and TRBJ2-5; the D is unclear. The CDR3 has 17 residues. Germline V gene sequence: CDR1 KGHDR, CDR2 SFDVKD. CDR3 coding DNA: TGCGCCACCAGTGATTTAGAGACTGACTGGTACCAAGAGACCCAGTACTTC. This gives the protein CATSDLETDWYQETQYF.

This clonotype showed up many times. The chain is built from TRBV27 and TRBJ1-1; D is unclear. This CDR3 contains 13 residues. The V end lost 3 bases, the J end lost 3 bases, and 8 bases lay between the germline ends. Germline V gives CDR1 MNHEY, CDR2 SMNVEV (reference sequence). This chain's CDR3 is CASSLALDTEAFF. CDR3 sequence (DNA): TGTGCCAGCAGTTTGGCTTTGGACACTGAAGCTTTCTTT.

There are many counts of this clonotype. The rearrangement joins TRBV29-1 to TRBJ1-1; D is unclear. The CDR3 consists of 12 residues. CDR1 is SQVTM, CDR2 ANQGSEA, per germline. With 0 bases removed from V and 6 bases from J, the gap between germline ends came to 8 bases. Written as DNA, the CDR3 is TGCAGCGTTGAAGACGGGGAACCTGAAGCTTTCTTT. Its translation is CSVEDGEPEAFF.